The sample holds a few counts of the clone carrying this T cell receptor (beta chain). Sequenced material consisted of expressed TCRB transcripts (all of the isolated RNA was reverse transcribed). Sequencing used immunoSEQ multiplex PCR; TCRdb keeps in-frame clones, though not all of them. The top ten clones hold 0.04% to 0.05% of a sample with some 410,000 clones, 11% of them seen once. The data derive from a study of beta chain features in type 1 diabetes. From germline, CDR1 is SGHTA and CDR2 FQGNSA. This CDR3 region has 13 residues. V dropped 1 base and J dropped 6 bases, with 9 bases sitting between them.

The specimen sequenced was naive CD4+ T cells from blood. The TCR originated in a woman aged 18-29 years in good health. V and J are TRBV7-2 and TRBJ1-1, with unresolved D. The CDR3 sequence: CASSLESGAEAFF. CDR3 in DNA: TGTGCCAGCAGCTTAGAGTCCGGAGCTGAAGCTTTCTTT.